The clone carrying this TCR beta chain was detected only once. As yet, its antigen is unknown. In germline, CDR1 is SGHDN, CDR2 FVKESK. V lost 0 bases and J 7 bases, leaving 10 bases between the germline ends. CDR3 length: 13 amino acids. This sample is part of a study of Graves' ophthalmopathy and Graves' hyperthyroidism. Amplified TCR beta CDR3 regions were obtained using RNA transcripts as template. First-round RT-PCR relied on HTBI primers, and a second-round multiplex PCR came next. TCRdb recomputed calls from the multiplex PCR reads with MiXCR, one row per CDR3 protein. In the table there are 660,000 or so distinct CDR3 sequences, more than 40% of which are singletons. Study results and caveats: The authors also found most expanded thyroid clonotypes above 0.001 frequency in blood.

V is TRBV14 and J is TRBJ2-7; D perhaps matches TRBD2 (5 bases). This receptor was identified in an adult man with Graves' ophthalmopathy. Sequenced sample: peripheral blood. The CDR3 region has the DNA TGTGCCAGCAGCCAAGAAATGAGGGTTGAGCAGTACTTC. As protein: CASSQEMRVEQYF.